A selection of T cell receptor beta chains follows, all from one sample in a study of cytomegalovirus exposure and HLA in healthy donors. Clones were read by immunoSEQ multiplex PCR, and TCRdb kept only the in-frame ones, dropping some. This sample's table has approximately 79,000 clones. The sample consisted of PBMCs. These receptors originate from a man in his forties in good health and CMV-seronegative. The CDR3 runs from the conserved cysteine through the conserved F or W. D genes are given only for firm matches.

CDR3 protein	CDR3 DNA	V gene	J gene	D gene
CASRTNRGPRLYNEQFF	TGTGCCAGCAGAACTAACAGGGGGCCGAGACTCTACAATGAGCAGTTCTTC	TRBV11-2	TRBJ2-1	TRBD1
CSAEINSYEQYF	TGCAGCGCTGAGATTAACTCCTACGAGCAGTACTTC	TRBV29-1	TRBJ2-7	NA
CASSGQGAGQPQHF	TGTGCCAGCAGTGGACAGGGGGCCGGCCAGCCCCAGCATTTT	TRBV6-1	TRBJ1-5	TRBD1
CARSIRGVDTQYF	TGTGCCAGAAGCATTCGAGGCGTAGATACGCAGTATTTT	TRBV5-3	TRBJ2-3	NA
CASSINTGGYEQYF	TGTGCCAGCAGTATTAACACAGGGGGCTACGAGCAGTACTTC	TRBV5-6	TRBJ2-7	TRBD1
CASSYRGHGGKLFF	TGTGCCAGCAGTTACCGGGGACACGGTGGAAAACTGTTTTTT	TRBV6-5	TRBJ1-4	NA
CASSYASGNIGEQYF	TGCGCCAGCAGCTACGCTAGCGGAAATATCGGCGAGCAGTACTTC	TRBV5-1	TRBJ2-7	TRBD2
CASRSRDSPEAFF	TGTGCCAGCAGGAGCCGGGACAGCCCTGAAGCTTTCTTT	TRBV6-6	TRBJ1-1	TRBD1
CASSGGIGSNQPQHF	TGCGCCAGCAGCGGGGGCATAGGAAGCAATCAGCCCCAGCATTTT	TRBV5-1	TRBJ1-5	NA
CASSPKNGKETQYF	TGCGCCAGCAGCCCAAAAAACGGTAAAGAGACCCAGTACTTC	TRBV4-3	TRBJ2-5	NA
CASAKQGAPYGYTF	TGTGCCAGCGCCAAACAGGGGGCTCCCTATGGCTACACCTTC	TRBV25-1	TRBJ1-2	TRBD1
CASSPQGSLGYTF	TGTGCCAGCAGCCCACAGGGGTCCCTTGGCTACACCTTC	TRBV7-8	TRBJ1-2	TRBD1
CASSHRGTGGGYTF	TGCGCCAGCAGCCACAGAGGGACAGGGGGCGGCTACACCTTC	TRBV4-3	TRBJ1-2	TRBD1
CASSRTGVGGPYGYTF	TGCGCCAGCAGCCGGACAGGGGTAGGGGGACCCTATGGCTACACCTTC	TRBV4-1	TRBJ1-2	TRBD1
CASSLGDFGSPLHF	TGTGCCAGCAGCTTGGGTGATTTCGGGTCACCCCTCCACTTT	TRBV5-4	TRBJ1-6	NA
CASSQGTTREQYF	TGCGCCAGCAGCCAAGGGACTACCCGTGAGCAGTACTTC	TRBV4-1	TRBJ2-7	NA
CASSQDRASGTGTDTQYF	TGCGCCAGCAGCCAAGATCGGGCTAGCGGGACAGGAACAGATACGCAGTATTTT	TRBV4-1	TRBJ2-3	NA
CATKRQGAYNEQFF	TGTGCCACTAAAAGACAGGGCGCTTACAATGAGCAGTTCTTC	TRBV15	TRBJ2-1	TRBD1
CASSIRGRQGNQPQHF	TGTGCCAGTAGTATAAGGGGGCGACAGGGCAATCAGCCCCAGCATTTT	TRBV19	TRBJ1-5	TRBD1
CASRPADRGEAFF	TGTGCCAGCAGGCCCGCTGACAGGGGTGAAGCTTTCTTT	TRBV27	TRBJ1-1	TRBD1
CASSQDGGRAGGVTDTQYF	TGCGCCAGCAGCCAAGATGGGGGGAGAGCGGGGGGAGTCACAGATACGCAGTATTTT	TRBV4-3	TRBJ2-3	TRBD2
CASTLNQGTEAFF	TGCGCCAGCACTCTGAACCAGGGAACTGAAGCTTTCTTT	TRBV5-1	TRBJ1-1	NA
CASSSTGNQPQHF	TGTGCCAGCTCGTCGACAGGTAATCAGCCCCAGCATTTT	TRBV18	TRBJ1-5	NA
CASSSDGTNYGYTF	TGTGCCAGCAGTTCGGACGGGACAAACTATGGCTACACCTTC	TRBV7-2	TRBJ1-2	NA
CASVEAVAKNIQYF	TGTGCCAGCGTCGAGGCAGTAGCCAAAAACATTCAGTACTTC	TRBV7-2	TRBJ2-4	NA
CASSAQGPGNTIYF	TGTGCCAGCAGCGCCCAGGGGCCTGGAAACACCATATATTTT	TRBV5-6	TRBJ1-3	NA
CASTSRDRTGNTIYF	TGTGCCAGCACTAGCCGGGACAGAACTGGAAACACCATATATTTT	TRBV6-1	TRBJ1-3	TRBD1
CASSQERQGLLSGNTIYF	TGCGCCAGCAGCCAGGAACGACAGGGACTCCTCTCTGGAAACACCATATATTTT	TRBV4-3	TRBJ1-3	TRBD1
CASSSQGEGYEQYF	TGTGCCAGCAGCTCACAGGGGGAGGGTTACGAGCAGTACTTC	TRBV2	TRBJ2-7	NA
CASSQVSGGDEQYF	TGCGCCAGCAGCCAAGTGTCAGGGGGAGACGAGCAGTACTTC	TRBV4-1	TRBJ2-7	TRBD1
CSVLPRGYTGELFF	TGCAGCGTTCTTCCGCGGGGGTACACCGGGGAGCTGTTTTTT	TRBV29-1	TRBJ2-2	TRBD2
CASSVDRVADGYTF	TGTGCCAGCAGCGTAGACAGGGTAGCTGATGGCTACACCTTC	TRBV9	TRBJ1-2	NA
CASSHRYRGSTEAFF	TGTGCCAGCAGCCATAGGTACAGGGGGAGCACTGAAGCTTTCTTT	TRBV11-2	TRBJ1-1	TRBD1
CASSTTLWTASSYNSPLHF	TGTGCCAGTAGTACCACGCTGTGGACAGCCAGCTCCTATAATTCACCCCTCCACTTT	TRBV19	TRBJ1-6	NA
CASSQEWAFSYEQYF	TGTGCCAGCAGCCAAGAGTGGGCCTTCTCCTACGAGCAGTACTTC	TRBV4-2	TRBJ2-7	NA
CASSWSGAYEQYF	TGCGCCAGCAGCTGGAGCGGGGCTTACGAGCAGTACTTC	TRBV5-1	TRBJ2-7	TRBD2
CAWSVVWRGVSDTQYF	TGTGCCTGGAGTGTTGTTTGGCGGGGAGTTTCAGATACGCAGTATTTT	TRBV30	TRBJ2-3	NA
CASSPGLAAPQYF	TGCGCCAGCAGCCCGGGACTAGCGGCGCCGCAGTACTTC	TRBV4-3	TRBJ2-5	TRBD2
CASRPYGQGIRPYEQYF	TGTGCCAGCAGGCCTTATGGACAGGGAATACGTCCATACGAGCAGTACTTC	TRBV2	TRBJ2-7	TRBD1
CATSRGDYAYEQYF	TGTGCCACCAGCAGGGGAGACTACGCCTACGAGCAGTACTTC	TRBV15	TRBJ2-7	NA
CASSPPTGLSEETQYF	TGTGCCAGCAGCCCTCCTACAGGGTTATCGGAAGAGACCCAGTACTTC	TRBV6-6	TRBJ2-5	NA
CASSLGSTGGTEAFF	TGTGCCAGCAGCTTGGGATCAACAGGGGGCACTGAAGCTTTCTTT	TRBV5-6	TRBJ1-1	TRBD1
CATNLGPQEETQYF	TGTGCCACCAACTTGGGACCTCAGGAAGAGACCCAGTACTTC	TRBV5-6	TRBJ2-5	NA
CASSYSYRDTEAFF	TGTGCCAGCAGTTACTCGTACAGGGACACTGAAGCTTTCTTT	TRBV6-5	TRBJ1-1	NA
CASSVTGYGNQPQHF	TGTGCCAGCAGTGTCACAGGCTACGGCAATCAGCCCCAGCATTTT	TRBV2	TRBJ1-5	NA
CAITPGQGSEQYF	TGTGCCATCACCCCGGGACAGGGTTCCGAGCAGTACTTC	TRBV10-3	TRBJ2-7	TRBD1
CASSHGLADYEQYF	TGCGCCAGCAGCCACGGACTAGCGGACTACGAGCAGTACTTC	TRBV4-3	TRBJ2-7	TRBD2
CSGRENTGELFF	TGCAGCGGGCGGGAGAACACCGGGGAGCTGTTTTTT	TRBV29-1	TRBJ2-2	NA